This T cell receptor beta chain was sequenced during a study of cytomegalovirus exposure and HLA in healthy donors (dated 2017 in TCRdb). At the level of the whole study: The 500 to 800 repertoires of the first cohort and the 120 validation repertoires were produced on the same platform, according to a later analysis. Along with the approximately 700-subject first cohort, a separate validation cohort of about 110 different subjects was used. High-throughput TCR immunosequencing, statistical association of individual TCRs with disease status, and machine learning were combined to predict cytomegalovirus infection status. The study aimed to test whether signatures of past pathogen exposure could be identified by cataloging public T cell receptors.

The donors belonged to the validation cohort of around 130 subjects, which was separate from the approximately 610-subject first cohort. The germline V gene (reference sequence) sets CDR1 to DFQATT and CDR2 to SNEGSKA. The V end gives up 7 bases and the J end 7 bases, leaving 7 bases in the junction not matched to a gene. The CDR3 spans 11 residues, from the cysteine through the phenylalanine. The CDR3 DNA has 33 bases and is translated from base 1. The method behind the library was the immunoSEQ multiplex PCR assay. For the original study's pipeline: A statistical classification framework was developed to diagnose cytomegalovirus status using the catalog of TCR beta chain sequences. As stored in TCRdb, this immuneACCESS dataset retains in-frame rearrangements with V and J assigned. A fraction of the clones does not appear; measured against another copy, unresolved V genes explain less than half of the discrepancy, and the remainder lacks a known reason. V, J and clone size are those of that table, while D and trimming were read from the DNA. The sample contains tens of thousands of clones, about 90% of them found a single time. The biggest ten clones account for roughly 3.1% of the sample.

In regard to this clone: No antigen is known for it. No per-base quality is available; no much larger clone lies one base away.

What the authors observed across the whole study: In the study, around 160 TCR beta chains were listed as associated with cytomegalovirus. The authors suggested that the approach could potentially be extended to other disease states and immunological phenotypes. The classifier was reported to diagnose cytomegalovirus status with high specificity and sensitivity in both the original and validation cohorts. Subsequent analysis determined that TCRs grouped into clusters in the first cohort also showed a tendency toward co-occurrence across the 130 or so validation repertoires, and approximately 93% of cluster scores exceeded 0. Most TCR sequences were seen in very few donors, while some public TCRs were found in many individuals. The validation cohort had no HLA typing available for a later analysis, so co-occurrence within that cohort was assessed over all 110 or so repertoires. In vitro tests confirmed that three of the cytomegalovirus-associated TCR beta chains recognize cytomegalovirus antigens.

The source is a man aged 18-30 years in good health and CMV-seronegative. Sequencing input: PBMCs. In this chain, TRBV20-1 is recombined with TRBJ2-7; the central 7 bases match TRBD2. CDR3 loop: CSVASGLEQYF. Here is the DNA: TGCAGTGTTGCTAGCGGCCTAGAGCAGTACTTC.